This T cell receptor (beta chain) emerged from a study of blood T cell repertoires in COVID-19. Study background: T cells, B-cell-depleted T cells, or PBMCs provided the cDNA or gDNA that served as material.

CDR3 length: 16 amino acids. Looked up from germline, CDR1 is LNHDA and CDR2 is SQIVND (reference sequence). Trimming cost V 5 bases and J 1 base, with 18 bases left between them. Using immunoSEQ multiplex PCR, the repertoire was profiled, and TCRdb retains in-frame clones only, with some absent. The data hold roughly 400,000 clones, with about nine tenths observed a single time. The source of this sequence is a woman aged 25 to 45 who had recovered from COVID-19. The sequencing input was PBMCs or T cells enriched from blood (not recorded which). This chain uses TRBV19 with TRBJ2-7; no definite D call. The CDR3, as DNA: TGTGCCAGTAGTTCAACGAATCTAGGATTGTCCTACGAGCAGTACTTC. Protein: CASSSTNLGLSYEQYF.